Listed here are 6 T cell receptor beta chains from one sample, sequenced in a study of shared clonotypes between healthy human individuals. Using immunoSEQ multiplex PCR, the repertoire was profiled, and TCRdb retains in-frame clones only, with some absent. The profile covers roughly 2.4 million clones, with approximately 95% appearing a single time and 0.1% to 0.15% taken by the ten largest. Sequenced material: naive CD4+ T cells sorted from blood. The subset here: CD45RA+ positively selected. The receptors shown here come from a man in his late teens or twenties in good health.

The rearrangement links TRBV7-2 to TRBJ2-1; 9 positions agree with TRBD2. The V gene end was trimmed by 8 bases and the J gene end by 7 bases; junction bases not matched to a gene: 15. Per germline, CDR1 SGHTA and CDR2 FQGNSA. The CDR3 extends over 16 amino acids. The CDR3 DNA reads as TGTGCCAGCGCCCAAGGGGGCGGGAGGGCCGGGAATGAGCAGTTCTTC. Translating gives CASAQGGGRAGNEQFF. The entire variable domain, with the rest obtained from reference TRBV7-2 and TRBJ2-1, is as follows: GAGVSQSPSNKVTEKGKDVELRCDPISGHTALYWYRQSLGQGLEFLIYFQGNSAPDKSGLPSDRFSAERTGGSVSTLTIQRTQQEDSAVYLCASAQGGGRAGNEQFFGPGTRLTVL.

This clone was recorded once. The rearrangement uses TRBV14 and TRBJ2-7; D gene unclear. Trimming shortened V by 1 base and J by 7 bases, and 8 bases separated the two germline ends. CDR1 and CDR2 from the germline V gene are SGHDN and FVKESK. This CDR3 comprises 12 residues. The CDR3, as DNA: TGTGCCAGCAGCCAAGTCCCCACGGAGCAGTACTTC. Encoded protein: CASSQVPTEQYF.

The chain employs TRBV10-3 and TRBJ2-7; D is possibly TRBD1 (6 bases). The V end lost 3 bases, the J end lost 2 bases, and 14 bases lay between the germline ends. The CDR3 sequence is 15 residues long. Germline loops: CDR1 ENHRY, CDR2 SYGVKD. The DNA for the CDR3 is TGTGCCATCAGTGAAGAGGGGGTCATTCCCTACGAGCAGTACTTC. It yields the protein CAISEEGVIPYEQYF.

The J gene is TRBJ2-1, the V gene TRBV5-1; perhaps D is TRBD1 or TRBD2 (5 bases each). The CDR3 spans 14 residues. Trimming took 4 bases from V and 6 from J, leaving 14 bases between them. Germline values: CDR1 SGHRS, CDR2 YFSETQ. This CDR3 reads CASSNTGTRNEQFF. CDR3 nucleotide sequence: TGCGCCAGCAGCAATACCGGGACGCGCAATGAGCAGTTCTTC.

The chain combines TRBV5-6 with TRBJ2-7; 8 positions agree with TRBD2. The CDR3 is 19 amino acids. V was clipped by 4 bases and J by 1 base; unmatched bases: 19. From germline, CDR1 is SGHDT and CDR2 YYEEEE. DNA of the CDR3: TGTGCCAGCAGCCTATACGGGGGGGATTCATACAGCGATTCCTACGAGCAGTACTTC. It encodes CASSLYGGDSYSDSYEQYF.

This clone was observed a handful of times. The chain recombines TRBV4-1 with TRBJ2-2; D call uncertain. The length of the CDR3 is 16 residues. Germline assignment: CDR1 MGHRA and CDR2 YSYEKL. The ends were cut back, 0 bases at V and 0 bases at J, with 8 bases in the middle. This CDR3 is CASSQEPVPNTGELFF. CDR3 bases: TGCGCCAGCAGCCAAGAGCCGGTACCGAACACCGGGGAGCTGTTTTTT.